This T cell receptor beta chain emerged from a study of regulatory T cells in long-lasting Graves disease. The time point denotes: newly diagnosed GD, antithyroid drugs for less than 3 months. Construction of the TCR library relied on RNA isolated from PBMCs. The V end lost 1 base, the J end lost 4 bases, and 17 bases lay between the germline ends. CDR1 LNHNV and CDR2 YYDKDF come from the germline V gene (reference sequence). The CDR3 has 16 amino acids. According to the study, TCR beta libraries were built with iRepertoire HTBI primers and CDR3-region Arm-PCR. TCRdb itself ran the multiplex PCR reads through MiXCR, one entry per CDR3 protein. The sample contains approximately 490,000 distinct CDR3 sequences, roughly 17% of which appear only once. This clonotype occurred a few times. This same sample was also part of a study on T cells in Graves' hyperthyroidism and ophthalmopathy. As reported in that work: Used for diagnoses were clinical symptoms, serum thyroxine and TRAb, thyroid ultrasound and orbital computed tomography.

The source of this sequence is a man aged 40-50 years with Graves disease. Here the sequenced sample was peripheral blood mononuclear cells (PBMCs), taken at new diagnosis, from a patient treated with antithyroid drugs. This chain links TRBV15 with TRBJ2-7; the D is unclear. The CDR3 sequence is CATSRASVSGGYEQYF. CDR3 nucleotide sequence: TGTGCCACCAGCAGAGCTAGTGTGTCGGGTGGGTACGAGCAGTACTTC. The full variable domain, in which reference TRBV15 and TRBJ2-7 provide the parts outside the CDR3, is DAMVIQNPRYQVTQFGKPVTLSCSQTLNHNVMYWYQQKSSQAPKLLFHYYDKDFNNEADTPDNFQSRRPNTSFCFLDIRSPGLGDTAMYLCATSRASVSGGYEQYFGPGTRLTVT.